Given below is one T cell receptor (beta chain) in context. Its recognized antigen is unknown. Qualities for individual bases were not recorded, and no much larger clone is one base off. The library was built by means of the immunoSEQ multiplex PCR assay. The multiplex PCR relied on a mix of 60 forward primers for TCR Vbeta segments and 13 reverse primers for TCR Jbeta segments. A multiplex PCR assay on genomic DNA amplified the CDR3 region of rearranged TCR beta genes. On the Illumina HiSeq System, the amplified TCR beta libraries were sequenced as 87-base-pair reads. The study's own analysis went as follows. In a later analysis, some 80 million unique TCR beta chains were counted across the roughly 700 repertoires, and about 9.9 million of these chains were shared by at least two donors. Raw reads were error-corrected and collapsed into unique sequences with a nearest-neighbor algorithm that merged closely related sequences to remove PCR and sequencing errors. CDR3 sequences were aligned to IMGT reference sequences to assign V, D and J gene segments. Each retained sequence needed at least a six-nucleotide match to both a V gene segment and a J gene segment. A rearrangement was called productive if the CDR3 had no stop codons and remained in frame with V and J, and every other rearrangement was called non-productive. CDR3 was defined by IMGT convention, running from the second conserved V-encoded cysteine to the conserved J-encoded phenylalanine. The earlier analysis of about 610 of the donors excluded any sequence lacking an unambiguous match to a single V gene segment. An earlier analysis of some 610 of the donors called V segments functional above 56.7% productive rearrangements and segregating when the between-donor standard deviation exceeded 5%. A statistical classification framework was built to diagnose cytomegalovirus status from the catalog of TCR beta chain sequences. In a later analysis, TCR nucleotide sequences were compared against IMGT/GENE-DB human TR gene sequences so that V and J genes could be assigned. A later analysis assigned CDR3 sequences and most-parsimonious VDJ recombination scenarios with the TCRdist pipeline. A later analysis defined each TCR beta chain by its CDR3 amino acid sequence plus V-gene family, and excluded reads lacking a unique V-gene family. In a later analysis, 450 to 600 highly shared, low-generation-probability nucleotide sequences were removed to address suspected cross-contamination and a sequencing artifact. In a later analysis, a clonal expansion index was calculated for each public chain from normalized within-repertoire ranks of inferred template counts. In a later analysis, generation probabilities were computed with a VDJ recombination model fitted to out-of-frame rearrangements, and the resulting probabilities were checked against IGoR. In a later analysis, hypergeometric tests were used to score TCR-TCR, TCR-HLA and TCR-CMV co-occurrence, with a repertoire-size bias correction applied to TCR pairs. In a later analysis, false discovery rates were estimated by permuting HLA or CMV assignments 20 times. In a later analysis, co-occurring TCRs were grouped using DBSCAN, with TCRdist sequence similarity added in when clustering inside HLA-allele-positive subsets. For co-occurrence clustering, repertoires with fewer than 30,000 or more than 120,000 public chains were excluded, along with about five repertoires with anomalous nucleotide sharing. TCRdb took over this immuneACCESS table, retaining in-frame rearrangements with V and J assigned. Such tables are incomplete; in checked studies, under half of the missing clones stem from an unresolved V gene, and the remainder is unexplained. From that table come the V and J calls and clone size; the DNA was used to work out D and trimming. This sample gives some 130,000 clones in total; 77% of them show up just once. Of the sample, approximately 2% falls within the top ten clones.

This sample is part of a study of cytomegalovirus exposure and HLA in healthy donors (TCRdb year 2017). Background on the whole study: In an earlier analysis of 450 to 750 of the donors, about 260 Gb of sequence data and just under 120 million unique TCR beta sequences from 180 million or so T cells were reported. An early release covering about 600 HLA-typed donors comprised about 310 gigabases of sequencing data and tens of millions of unique TCR sequences. The genetic ancestry cluster associated with self-reported Caucasian donors included roughly 84% of the roughly 410 genotyped donors. The study was designed to test whether signatures of past pathogen exposure could be identified by cataloging public T cell receptors. The study used immunosequencing to profile the T cell repertoires of 666 subjects and linked those repertoires to cytomegalovirus serostatus. In addition to the first cohort of 650 to 800 subjects, a separate validation cohort of 120 different subjects was used. To predict cytomegalovirus infection status, the study brought together high-throughput TCR immunosequencing, statistical association of individual TCRs with disease status, and machine learning. A later analysis re-examined previously published TCR beta repertoires from 600 to 700 donors and added high-resolution HLA genotyping to investigate patterns of TCR occurrence. The later analysis used no new phenotypic data to find candidate immune exposures, relying instead on TCR beta sequences and their occurrence across donors. An earlier analysis of 587 of the donors used high-throughput TCR beta sequencing to judge whether each TCR beta V gene segment behaved as functional or pseudogenic. Donor age, sex, ethnicity and CMV serostatus were compiled alongside the repertoire data. Genome-wide SNP genotypes for about 65% of the roughly 670 donors were used in a later genetic analysis, which treated that subset as a discovery cohort. All discovery cohort repertoires had been generated on a single sequencing platform. Both class I and class II loci were covered by HLA typing, at four-digit resolution. Typing coverage differed by locus: A, B, C, DRB1 and DQB1 were typed in roughly 629-630 donors, DQA1 in about 550, DPA1 in around 610, and DPB1 in 450 to 490. Several DR-DQ haplotypes were treated as single units for association and clustering because of strong linkage in the cohort. Across 398 genotyped donors of the cohort, an average of about 240,000 unique TCR beta nucleotide sequences per donor were sequenced, and 15% to 20% of those sequences were non-productive.

The cohort comprised under 700 healthy bone marrow donors. Cohort members were all nominally healthy when sampled, although unrecorded immune exposures were likely present. The donor was CMV seronegative and was included in the group of over 300 seronegative cohort members. A peripheral blood sample was provided by each donor, and peripheral blood mononuclear cells were used for TCR beta sequencing. Genomic DNA was extracted from the blood cell samples with the Qiagen DNeasy Blood Extraction Kit. Sequences KGHSH (CDR1) and LQKENI (CDR2) are obtained from the germline V gene. V ends up 5 bases short and J 5 bases short, with an unmatched junction base count of 11. Reading from cysteine to phenylalanine, the CDR3 counts 17 amino acids. The kept DNA is CDR3 alone, 51 bases in frame from the first base. Beyond this particular receptor, the publication reports: A group of highly shared sequence variants was considered likely to be a technical artifact of the sequencing pipeline. A later analysis found that TCR association rates varied across HLA loci, with DRB1 alleles showing the most associated TCRs and HLA-C alleles the fewest. A few of the identified cytomegalovirus-associated TCR beta chains were confirmed in vitro to be specific for cytomegalovirus antigens. Correlated functional status among segregating V segments might be attributable to linkage disequilibrium, but an unknown experimental factor could not be ruled out. Sequencing depth was assumed to be roughly uniform across donors in the presence/absence analyses, though that assumption may not hold. According to a later analysis, parvovirus B19, influenza, CMV and Epstein-Barr virus appeared linked to several top co-occurrence clusters. Assigning TCR associations to individual alleles was difficult when HLA alleles, especially DR and DQ, strongly co-occurred. While some public TCRs were present in many individuals, most TCR sequences turned up only very rarely across donors. In the study, approximately 160 TCR beta chains were listed as associated with cytomegalovirus. Some IMGT-functional V segments, including TRBV6-2 and TRBV6-3, could not be distinguished by the 87-base-pair reads and were therefore excluded. The classifier was reported to diagnose cytomegalovirus status with high specificity and sensitivity in both the original and validation cohorts. For the cohort, immune exposure information was limited to CMV serostatus. Broadly in line with IMGT annotations, most TCR beta V segments showed up in productive rearrangements about 87% or about 30% of the time in an earlier analysis of several hundred of the donors. Some 16 rarely observed V segments, including chromosome 9 orphons, were excluded from the earlier analysis of some 590 of the donors because counts were too low. The authors suggested that the approach could potentially be extended to other disease states and immunological phenotypes. A later genetic analysis associated a missense DCLRE1C variant with V-gene and J-gene trimming of TCR beta chains, and an independent cohort replicated the association. Compared with equally common non-associated chains, HLA-associated TCR beta chains in a later analysis were more clonally expanded and had lower generation probabilities. In a later genetic analysis, fewer N-insertions in productive TCRs were reported among donors in an Asian-associated ancestry cluster than the approximately 670-donor mean. This cohort had only TCR beta chains sequenced, and the lack of alpha or paired-chain data limited which features could be detected. HLA typing was unavailable for some donors at each locus, so association tests used only the typed subset. A further reported finding was that TCR beta sequences accurately predicted the HLA-A and HLA-B alleles for most subjects in the first cohort. A later analysis found that most CMV-associated TCR beta chains appeared HLA-restricted, with HLA associations seemingly driven largely by CMV exposure. A later analysis associated some 17,000 TCR beta sequences with specific HLA alleles at a false discovery rate of 0.05.

Recombination joined TRBV18 with TRBJ2-5, with 13 bases matching TRBD2. This sequence originates from a man younger than 45 in good health and CMV-seronegative. Sequencing input: PBMCs. The bases are TGTGCCAGCTCAGACGGACTAGCGGGAGTTTTCGGCGAGACCCAGTACTTC. It encodes CASSDGLAGVFGETQYF.